This entry concerns a single T cell receptor beta chain. Many counts were recorded for this clonotype. The antigen it recognizes is unknown. No base quality information exists; no much larger clone differs at one position. This entry comes from a study of regulatory T cells in long-lasting Graves disease (dated by TCRdb to the early 2020s). Turning to the overall study: Newly diagnosed Graves' disease patients had taken antithyroid drugs for less than 3 months. A total of around 35 samples were covered by TCR sequencing, comprising about 13 persistent and roughly 20 newly diagnosed Graves' disease patients. The study took place in China and was registered as a clinical trial. Peripheral blood TCR sequencing and RNA sequencing compared persistent Graves' disease patients with newly diagnosed Graves' disease patients.

CDR1 and CDR2 (SGHVS, FNYEAQ) derive from the germline V gene. There are 16 amino acids in the CDR3, from cysteine to phenylalanine inclusive. The retained sequence is limited to the CDR3, 48 bases, with the frame set at the first base. V is pruned by 5 bases and J by 1 base, leaving 5 bases of the junction without a gene match. Study-level results and caveats: TRBV28, TRBJ1-2 and TRBJ2-5 were preferentially used in persistent disease, while TRBV20-1 and TRBJ2-1 were favored in newly diagnosed disease. Only the TCR beta chain was sequenced and analyzed. Because the primary lesion, thyroid tissue, could not be accessed, the study looked at peripheral blood alone. Persistent Graves' disease patients showed lower TCR Shannon entropy and fewer highly expanded clones than newly diagnosed patients, suggesting clonal expansion. More public clonotypes were shared among persistent patients (under 3,000) than among newly diagnosed patients (roughly 960). As a limitation, the authors acknowledged that the small sample size may reduce accuracy.

The library was generated by multiplex PCR. The sample was run on an Illumina HiSeq 4000. iRepertoire HTBI primers and Arm-PCR amplification of CDR3 regions were used to construct TCR beta libraries. PCR products were gel purified before sequencing. On the study's bioinformatics: Gene usage analysis of CDR3 amino acid clonotypes relied on the 60 or so TRBV and 13 to 15 TRBJ segments identified across samples. Filtered high-quality paired reads were merged into contigs using COPE and FqMerger. BLAST was used to align contigs to the IMGT TRBV, TRBD and TRBJ reference genes, and CDR3 was defined following IMGT. Any clonotype with a frequency above 0.1% was classified as a highly expanded clone. Repertoire diversity was measured by Shannon entropy, and V-J evenness by the Gini coefficient. Public clonotypes were defined as clonotypes shared by more than one individual. In TCRdb, the public reads were trimmed at Q25 with fastp and aligned with MiXCR, with productive beta chains retained. Identical CDR3 proteins give one entry, which carries the most common genes and DNA. TCRdb, rather than the study authors, made the V and J calls. Here the sample has hundreds of thousands of distinct CDR3 sequences; roughly 15% occur a single time. Of the sample, around a quarter falls within the top ten clones.

Per the publication, the time point label means: newly diagnosed GD, antithyroid drugs for less than 3 months. For both TCR sequencing and RNA sequencing, RNA was extracted from PBMCs in TRIzol. The diagnosis of Graves' disease was made according to American Thyroid Association guidelines. Recruitment of patients was carried out at an endocrinology department in Xi'an, China. Each patient gave approximately 8.8 milliliters of peripheral blood, collected in an EDTA anticoagulant tube. Ficoll Paque Plus density gradient separation was used to isolate PBMCs, and no further T cell sorting was done. An Agilent 2100 Bioanalyzer and agarose gel were used to assess RNA quality, and a NanoDrop 2000 was used to measure RNA concentration. The same data also contributed to another study, on T cells in Graves' hyperthyroidism and ophthalmopathy. In that second paper, the authors write: Graves' hyperthyroidism was defined as stable when no progression to ophthalmopathy occurred over 18 months of follow-up. The hyperthyroidism patients were between 18 and 65 years old and newly diagnosed, with a disease duration of less than 2 months. Any patient with an uncontrolled infection, another autoimmune disease, pregnancy or lactation was excluded. Diagnoses relied on clinical symptoms, serum thyroxine and TRAb, thyroid ultrasound and orbital computed tomography. The first round of RT-PCR for the TCR CDR3 was performed with the HTBI primer set and the Qiagen OneStep RT-PCR kit. Most expanded thyroid clonotypes (frequency above 0.001) were also found in blood, which suggests that blood repertoires may mirror thyroid immune responses. A 13 V-J signature model separated ophthalmopathy from stable hyperthyroidism, with 87.88% sensitivity and around 84% specificity in cross-validation and 80%/75% in testing. During validation, the model predicted progression to ophthalmopathy a median of about 5.9 months ahead of onset, with 60% to 71% sensitivity and about 75% specificity. To identify distinguishing TCR V-J signatures, a discovery cohort of about 95 patients was used, comprising some 43 with Graves' ophthalmopathy and around 60 with stable Graves' hyperthyroidism. An independent validation cohort of fewer than 20 hyperthyroidism patients and roughly 16 patients who later progressed to ophthalmopathy tested prospective prediction of ophthalmopathy. For training and testing, the 110 or so patients in the discovery cohort were randomly divided in a 7:3 ratio. In more than five Graves' hyperthyroidism patients, the study also compared T-cell repertoires from thyroid tissue with T-cell repertoires from blood. Following sampling, methimazole starting at 30 mg daily was given to hyperthyroidism patients, and high-dose intravenous methylprednisolone was given to ophthalmopathy patients. Libraries were constructed in a second round of multiplex PCR, after which size selection and purification were carried out. The libraries were sequenced on an Illumina HiSeq2000 using paired-end 100 bp reads. SOAPnuke was used to process the raw data, removing reads that contained adapters or uncalled bases, had a mean Phred below 15, or lacked an exact match to the constant primer or identifier. COPE v1.2.5 was used to merge the high-quality paired reads, and each unique nucleotide sequence was defined as a clonotype. MiTCR v1.1 was used to align clonotypes to the IMGT TRBV, TRBD and TRBJ reference segments. Analysis was restricted to V-J combinations with a frequency above 0.0001, which covered approximately 99% of repertoires. A TCS score was defined as the ratio of F50 (clonal expansion) to E x V (chaos), with BLOSUM62-based TCRdist applied between CDR3 peptides within each V-J. Welch's t-statistics and random forest reduced roughly 530 V-J features to roughly 13, which were used in a naive Bayes classifier (R e1071). No statistical method was used to set the sample size in advance, and investigators knew the group allocation. The paper describes TCR Vbeta CDR3 sequencing of some 130 peripheral blood samples, made up of roughly 45 ophthalmopathy patients, roughly 80 hyperthyroidism patients and 17 progressor patients.

The TCR originated in a woman aged 35 to 59 with Graves disease. Donor details come from another sample of the same person, matched by shared clones. The chain uses TRBV7-6 and TRBJ2-5, and TRBD2 matches 12 of the central bases. The source material was peripheral blood mononuclear cells (PBMCs), sampled at new diagnosis, from a patient treated with antithyroid drugs. The DNA sequence is as follows: TGTGCCAGCAGCCCTAAGACTAGCGGGGGCCAAGAGACCCAGTACTTC. Protein translation: CASSPKTSGGQETQYF.